A selection of T cell receptor beta chains follows, all from one sample in a study of control samples from healthy donors and cancer patients. Generated by immunoSEQ multiplex PCR, the TCRdb table keeps only in-frame clones and is missing some. Among 150,000 to 160,000 clones listed, nearly 95% were seen once. Sequencing was performed on blood. Receptor source: a man between 50 and 59 years old in good health. The CDR3 runs from the conserved cysteine through the conserved F or W. D genes are given only for firm matches. For some rows the clone size is stated as once, few or many, or as a class when expanded; others skip it.

J gene | D gene | V gene | clone size | CDR3 DNA | CDR3 protein
TRBJ1-1 | - | TRBV28 | - | TGTGCCAGCAGTTTCCGCAGGGTCACTGAAGCTTTCTTT | CASSFRRVTEAFF
TRBJ1-1 | - | TRBV5-4 | few | TGTGCCAGCAGCTTGGAGACACCGAACACTGAAGCTTTCTTT | CASSLETPNTEAFF
TRBJ2-2 | TRBD1 | TRBV2 | - | TGTGCCAGCATCAGGGGGATCGCGAACACCGGGGAGCTGTTTTTT | CASIRGIANTGELFF
TRBJ1-2 | - | TRBV3-1/TRBV3-2 | - | TGTGCCAGCAGCCCGAGGTCTAACCGGGGCTACACCTTC | CASSPRSNRGYTF
TRBJ2-7 | TRBD1 | TRBV6-6 | - | TGTGCCAGCAGTTACAGGACAGGGGGCGAGGAGCAGTACTTC | CASSYRTGGEEQYF
TRBJ2-5 | - | TRBV10-1 | - | TGCGCCAGCAGTGAGTCGAAGCCAGACGAGACCCAGTACTTC | CASSESKPDETQYF
TRBJ2-5 | - | TRBV27 | - | TGTGCCAGCAGACCCCTCCTACAAGAGACCCAGTACTTC | CASRPLLQETQYF
TRBJ1-4 | - | TRBV7-9 | - | TGTGCCAGCAGCCCCCCCGGCGGGATCCGGACTGAAAAACTGTTTTTT | CASSPPGGIRTEKLFF
TRBJ2-1 | - | TRBV7-9 | - | TGTGCCAGCAGCTTAGCGGGGTCGGTGAGTGAGCAGTTCTTC | CASSLAGSVSEQFF
TRBJ1-5 | TRBD1 | TRBV7-9 | - | TGTGCCAGCAGCTTAGAATCAGGGGGCTACAATCAGCCCCAGCATTTT | CASSLESGGYNQPQHF
TRBJ2-3 | TRBD2 | TRBV11-3 | once | TGTGCCAGCAGCCTCGGGACTAGCGGGACCACAGATACGCAGTATTTT | CASSLGTSGTTDTQYF
TRBJ2-1 | TRBD2 | TRBV19 | once | TGTGCCAGTAGTAGCGGGAGAGGGCAGTTCTTC | CASSSGRGQFF
TRBJ2-1 | - | TRBV5-1 | - | TGCGCCAGCAGCTCCCTACCGAGACTAGGGGCTGGCTACAATGAGCAGTTCTTC | CASSSLPRLGAGYNEQFF
TRBJ2-1 | TRBD2 | TRBV5-1 | - | TGCGCCAGCAGCTTGGCCGATAGCGGGAGAATAAATGAGCAGTTCTTC | CASSLADSGRINEQFF
TRBJ1-5 | TRBD1 | TRBV5-6 | once | TGTGCCAGCAGCTTGTGGGACAGGGACGCTCAGCCCCAGCATTTT | CASSLWDRDAQPQHF
TRBJ2-1 | TRBD2 | TRBV3-1/TRBV3-2 | - | TGTGCCAGCAGCCAGGGGACTAGCGGGAGGGTCACTGAGCAGTTCTTC | CASSQGTSGRVTEQFF
TRBJ2-1 | - | TRBV18 | - | TGTGCCAGCTCACCATTAGTTTCAAATGAGCAGTTCTTC | CASSPLVSNEQFF